Listed here are 10 T cell receptor beta chains from one sample, sequenced in a study of T cells in Graves' hyperthyroidism and ophthalmopathy. RNA transcripts gave rise to amplified TCR beta CDR3 regions. TCR CDR3 regions were first amplified by RT-PCR with HTBI primers. In TCRdb, the multiplex PCR reads were re-called with MiXCR into one record per CDR3 protein. The sample lists fewer than 110,000 distinct CDR3 sequences, more than 15% occurring once. The material sequenced was blood. The receptors shown here come from a woman between 50 and 59 years old with Graves' hyperthyroidism.

This clonotype was observed many times. V gene TRBV6-1 combines with J gene TRBJ2-5, with D possibly TRBD2 on 5 matching bases. Trimming took 6 bases from V and 5 from J, leaving 13 bases between them. The CDR3 spans 13 residues. CDR1 and CDR2 from the germline V gene are MNHNS and SASEGT. The CDR3 DNA reads TGTGCCAGCAGCCCCGGGGTAGCTGAGACCCAGTACTTC. Protein sequence: CASSPGVAETQYF.

This clonotype was counted at least ten times. The chain recombines TRBV7-9 with TRBJ2-3; 10 nucleotides agree with TRBD2. J lost 5 bases, V lost 3 bases, and 2 bases had no gene match. Looked up from germline, CDR1 is SEHNR and CDR2 is FQNEAQ (reference sequence). The CDR3 consists of 14 residues. For the CDR3, the DNA is TGTGCCAGCAGCTTGCTAGCGGGAGAAGATACGCAGTATTTT. It translates to CASSLLAGEDTQYF.

This clonotype was counted at least ten times. V gene TRBV30 combines with J gene TRBJ2-7; 7 bases are a match to TRBD2. Germline lookup yields CDR1 GTSNPN and CDR2 SVGIG (reference sequence). The CDR3 length is 14 residues. Trimming took 2 bases from V and 0 from J; bases not matched to a gene: 4. The CDR3 reads CAWSSGTGSYEQYV. DNA of the CDR3: TGTGCCTGGAGTAGCGGGACGGGCTCCTACGAGCAGTACGTC.

This clonotype came up many times. The V call is TRBV5-6, the J call TRBJ2-3; the match to TRBD2 covers 10 bases. The CDR3 loop spans 17 amino acids. CDR1 and CDR2 (germline): SGHDT, YYEEEE. V shed 3 bases, J shed 5 bases, and the junction held 12 bases outside the gene matches. The CDR3 nucleotides read TGTGCCAGCAGCTGGATTCTAGCGGGAGTAGACATAGATACGCAGTATTTT. Translating gives CASSWILAGVDIDTQYF.

This clonotype was recorded at least ten times. CDR3 bases: TGTGCCAGCAGTTTTGAGGGGGCTGGGGAAAAACTGTTTTTT. Translated, it gives CASSFEGAGEKLFF. The rearrangement joins TRBV28 to TRBJ1-4; TRBD1 matches 7 bases. Germline V gene sequence: CDR1 MDHEN, CDR2 SYDVKM. The CDR3 contains 14 residues. V was clipped by 3 bases and J by 8 bases; unmatched bases: 6.

There are a few counts of this clonotype. The chain combines TRBV7-9 with TRBJ2-1; 13 positions match TRBD2. The CDR3 totals 16 residues. The ends lost 5 bases at V and 5 bases at J; junction bases unmatched: 6. From germline, CDR1 is SEHNR and CDR2 FQNEAQ (reference sequence). CDR3 DNA: TGTGCCAGCAGCCCACTAGCGGGAGGGCCGGACAATGAGCAGTTCTTC. It is translated as CASSPLAGGPDNEQFF.

In this sample, this clonotype turned up many times. This chain joins TRBV29-1 and TRBJ2-7; 13 positions match TRBD2. The CDR3 runs 17 residues. Germline V lookup: CDR1 SQVTM, CDR2 ANQGSEA. Losses at the gene ends were 5 bases for V and 6 bases for J; bases not matched to a gene: 16. CDR3 DNA: TGCAGCGTTTTTCTTACCAGTTCGGGACTAGCGGGACCCGAGCAGTACGTC. Translated, it gives CSVFLTSSGLAGPEQYV.

This clonotype was seen ten or more times. J is TRBJ2-5 and V is TRBV7-9; D uncertain. Germline CDR1 SEHNR, CDR2 FQNEAQ (reference sequence). The CDR3 runs to 14 residues. Trimming cost V 5 bases and J 2 bases, with 12 bases left between them. The CDR3 coding sequence is TGTGCCAGCAGCAACAGCCGACGGCAAGAGACCCAGTACTTC. The encoded protein is CASSNSRRQETQYF.

A few counts support this clonotype. The gene calls are TRBV6-1 and TRBJ2-7; D remains ambiguous. This CDR3 is 13 amino acids long. Germline values: CDR1 MNHNS, CDR2 SASEGT. Trimming left V 6 bases short and J 1 base short, with 10 bases between. Here the CDR3 reads CASRLSRSYEQYF. The DNA for the CDR3 is TGTGCCAGCAGGCTGTCTAGGTCCTACGAGCAGTACTTC.

There are many counts of this clonotype. The chain recombines TRBV30 with TRBJ2-1, with D hard to call. The CDR3 runs to 11 residues. Germline loops: CDR1 GTSNPN, CDR2 SVGIG (reference sequence). The V end lost 0 bases, the J end lost 7 bases, and 4 bases lay between the germline ends. In DNA form, the CDR3 reads TGTGCCTGGAGTGTACTTAATGAGCAGTTCTTC. It specifies CAWSVLNEQFF.